These T cell receptor beta chains were read from a single sample in a study of blood T cell repertoires in COVID-19. The repertoire was sequenced with immunoSEQ multiplex PCR; TCRdb's copy has only in-frame clones and lacks some. The data contain about 43,000 clones, 86% of them seen just once; the ten biggest clones take up 9.2%. Sequenced: peripheral blood. Receptor source: a human donor in a cohort sampled during active COVID-19. Each CDR3 is given with its conserved first and last residue. Fields, in order: J gene, D gene, clone size, V gene, CDR3 DNA, CDR3 protein. D genes are given only for firm matches. The size field is filled for only some rows; it gives once, few, many or a size class.

J gene: TRBJ1-4
D gene: TRBD1
clone size: -
V gene: TRBV29-1
CDR3 DNA: TGCAGCGTGGGGACAGGGGTAATAGAAAAACTGTTTTTT
CDR3 protein: CSVGTGVIEKLFF

J gene: TRBJ1-5
D gene: TRBD1
clone size: -
V gene: TRBV5-1
CDR3 DNA: TGCGCCAGCAGCTTGGGAGGGGGCGAGGGGCCCCAGCATTTT
CDR3 protein: CASSLGGGEGPQHF

J gene: TRBJ2-2
D gene: -
clone size: -
V gene: TRBV4-1
CDR3 DNA: TGCGCCAGCAGCCCTGGCGGTATAGGGGACACAGCGAACACCGGGGAGCTGTTTTTT
CDR3 protein: CASSPGGIGDTANTGELFF

J gene: TRBJ2-7
D gene: TRBD1
clone size: -
V gene: TRBV5-1
CDR3 DNA: TGCGCCAGCAGCTTGGTGGGACAGGGGGCTTACGAGCAGTACTTC
CDR3 protein: CASSLVGQGAYEQYF

J gene: TRBJ1-4
D gene: TRBD1
clone size: -
V gene: TRBV29-1
CDR3 DNA: TGCAGCGTTGCGACAGGGGGGTTCATTGAAAAACTGTTTTTT
CDR3 protein: CSVATGGFIEKLFF

J gene: TRBJ1-5
D gene: -
clone size: few
V gene: TRBV7-8
CDR3 DNA: TGTGCCAGCAGCCGAGGGGGGGGTCAGCCCCAGCATTTT
CDR3 protein: CASSRGGGQPQHF

J gene: TRBJ2-5
D gene: TRBD2
clone size: -
V gene: TRBV19
CDR3 DNA: TGTGCCAGCACCACGGGACTAGCGGGACAAGAGACCCAGTACTTC
CDR3 protein: CASTTGLAGQETQYF

J gene: TRBJ2-1
D gene: TRBD2
clone size: -
V gene: TRBV5-1
CDR3 DNA: TGCGCCACCCAATCCGGGGGGGCCTACAATGAGCAGTTCTTC
CDR3 protein: CATQSGGAYNEQFF

J gene: TRBJ1-4
D gene: -
clone size: -
V gene: TRBV9
CDR3 DNA: TGTGCCAGCAGCATTCTACAGGATAATGAAAAACTGTTTTTT
CDR3 protein: CASSILQDNEKLFF

J gene: TRBJ2-3
D gene: -
clone size: -
V gene: TRBV10-1
CDR3 DNA: TGCGCCAGCAGTGAGGCGGGACGACCCACAGATACGCAGTATTTT
CDR3 protein: CASSEAGRPTDTQYF

J gene: TRBJ1-5
D gene: TRBD1
clone size: -
V gene: TRBV30
CDR3 DNA: TGTGCCTGGGCATCCGGGACAGGGGGCATTCAGCCCCAGCATTTT
CDR3 protein: CAWASGTGGIQPQHF

J gene: TRBJ1-5
D gene: -
clone size: -
V gene: TRBV3-1/TRBV3-2
CDR3 DNA: TGTGCCAGCAGCCAAGGAAGCTCAGCTAGAGCGGGTCAGCCCCAGCATTTT
CDR3 protein: CASSQGSSARAGQPQHF